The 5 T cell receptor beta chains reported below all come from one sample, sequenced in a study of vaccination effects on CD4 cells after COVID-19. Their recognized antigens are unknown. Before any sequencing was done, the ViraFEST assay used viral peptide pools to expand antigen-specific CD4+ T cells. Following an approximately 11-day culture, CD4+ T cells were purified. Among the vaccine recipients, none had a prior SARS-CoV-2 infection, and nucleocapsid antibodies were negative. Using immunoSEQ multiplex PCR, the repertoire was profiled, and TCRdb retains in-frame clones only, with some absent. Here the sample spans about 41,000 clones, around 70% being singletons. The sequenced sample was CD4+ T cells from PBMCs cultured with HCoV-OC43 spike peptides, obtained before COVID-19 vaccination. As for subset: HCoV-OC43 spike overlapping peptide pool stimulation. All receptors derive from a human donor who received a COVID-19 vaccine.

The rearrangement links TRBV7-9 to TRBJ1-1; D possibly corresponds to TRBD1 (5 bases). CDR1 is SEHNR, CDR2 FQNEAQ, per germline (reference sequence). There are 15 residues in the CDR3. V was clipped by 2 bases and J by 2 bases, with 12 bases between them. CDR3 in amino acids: CASSLTRGRNTEAFF. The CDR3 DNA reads TGTGCCAGCAGCTTAACGAGGGGACGTAACACTGAAGCTTTCTTT.

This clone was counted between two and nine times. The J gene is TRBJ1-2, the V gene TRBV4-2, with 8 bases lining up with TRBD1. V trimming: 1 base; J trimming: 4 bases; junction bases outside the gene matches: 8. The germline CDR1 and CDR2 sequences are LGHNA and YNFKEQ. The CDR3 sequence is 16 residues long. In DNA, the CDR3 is TGTGCCAGCAGCCAAGGACAGGGGCCGTCTAGCTATGGCTACACCTTC. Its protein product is CASSQGQGPSSYGYTF.

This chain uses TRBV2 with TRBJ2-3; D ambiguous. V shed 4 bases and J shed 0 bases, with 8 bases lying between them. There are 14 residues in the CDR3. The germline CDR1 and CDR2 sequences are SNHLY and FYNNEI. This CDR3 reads CASSAQVSTDTQYF. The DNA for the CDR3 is TGTGCCAGCAGTGCCCAAGTGAGCACAGATACGCAGTATTTT.

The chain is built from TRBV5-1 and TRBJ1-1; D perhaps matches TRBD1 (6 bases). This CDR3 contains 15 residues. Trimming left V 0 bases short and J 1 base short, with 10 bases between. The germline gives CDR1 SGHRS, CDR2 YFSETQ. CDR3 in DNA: TGCGCCAGCAGCTTGGGAGCAGGGGCGAACACTGAAGCTTTCTTT. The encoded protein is CASSLGAGANTEAFF.

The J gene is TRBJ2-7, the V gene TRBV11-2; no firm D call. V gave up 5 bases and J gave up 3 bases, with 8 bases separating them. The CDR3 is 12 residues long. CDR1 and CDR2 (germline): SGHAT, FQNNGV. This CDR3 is CASSPRLYEQYF. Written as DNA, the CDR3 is TGTGCCAGCAGCCCAAGACTCTACGAGCAGTACTTC.